This T cell receptor (beta chain) derives from a study of CD8 T cells in ankylosing spondylitis. Whole-study results and caveats: One TCR beta motif, made up of roughly 8 highly homologous variants, appeared characteristic of ankylosing spondylitis blood. Disease-linked clones bore a CD8+ phenotype and were relatively rare in peripheral blood. According to the report, clones linked to the disease were significantly enriched in matched synovial fluid samples taken from ankylosing spondylitis patients.

Construction of TCR beta libraries was performed using quantitative 5'-RACE with molecular barcodes. TCRdb independently ran MiXCR on the 5' RACE reads; one entry per CDR3 protein. The sample gives 700,000 to 850,000 distinct CDR3 sequences, approximately 10% of which show up once; 0.51% is in the top ten. Germline CDR1 is DFQATT and CDR2 is SNEGSKA (reference sequence). The CDR3 has 10 residues. Trimming pared 5 bases from V and 5 bases from J, leaving 1 base between. This clonotype was recorded a few times. Its matching antigen is unknown. This TCR was sampled from a male donor with ankylosing spondylitis. Sample: blood, either unsorted or a sorted T cell fraction (not recorded which). The rearrangement links TRBV20-1 to TRBJ1-6; D remains unclear. The CDR3 DNA reads as TGCAGTGCTGATAATTCACCCCTCCACTTT. This encodes CSADNSPLHF.